Following are 8 T cell receptor beta chains from one sample sequenced in a study of blood T cell repertoires in COVID-19 (dated by TCRdb to about 2020). Libraries were made using the immunoSEQ multiplex PCR assay. TCRdb took this table from immuneACCESS and kept in-frame rearrangements with V and J called. Such tables lack part of the clones; where checked against another copy, unresolved V genes explain under half of the gap, and the rest is unexplained. In all, the sample holds around 380,000 clones, and more than 75% of those were seen once. 1.3% of the sample rests with the top ten. Sequenced: PBMCs or T cells enriched from blood (not recorded which). The receptor source for this set is a man younger than 40 who had recovered from COVID-19.

The chain combines TRBV5-1 with TRBJ1-5; tentatively, D is TRBD1 (5 bases). With 0 bases removed from V and 0 bases from J, the gap between germline ends came to 10 bases. The germline V gene encodes CDR1 SGHRS and CDR2 YFSETQ. This CDR3 is 16 amino acids long. CDR3 in DNA: TGCGCCAGCAGCTTGGGTTGGGGGGATAGCAATCAGCCCCAGCATTTT. This sequence encodes CASSLGWGDSNQPQHF.

The chain carries TRBV6-5 and TRBJ2-2; D gene unclear. CDR1 MNHEY and CDR2 SVGAGI come from the germline V gene. The CDR3 consists of 14 residues. V lost 6 bases and J lost 4, with 12 bases in between. CDR3 residues: CASRPDMITGELFF. The CDR3 DNA sequence: TGTGCCAGCAGACCCGACATGATCACCGGGGAGCTGTTTTTT.

V gene TRBV30 combines with J gene TRBJ1-4; D may be TRBD1 (6 bases). CDR1 is GTSNPN and CDR2 is SVGIG in the germline V gene (reference sequence). The CDR3 runs 13 residues. V lost 8 bases and J 6 bases, leaving 16 bases between the germline ends. In nucleotides, the CDR3 is TGTGCCCTTGGCAGGGGTTTTGATGAAAAACTGTTTTTT. Encoded protein: CALGRGFDEKLFF. Together with reference TRBV30 and TRBJ1-4, the CDR3 gives the full variable domain: SQTIHQWPATLVQPVGSPLSLECTVEGTSNPNLYWYRQAAGRGLQLLFYSVGIGQISSEVPQNLSASRPQDRQFILSSKKLLLSDSGFYLCALGRGFDEKLFFGSGTQLSVL.

The rearrangement uses TRBV12-5 and TRBJ2-1; 10 positions agree with TRBD2. This CDR3 region has 15 residues. The junction had 4 bases not matched to a gene; V was cut back by 4 bases and J by 4 bases. Germline CDR1 is LGHNT and CDR2 is FRNRAP. CDR3 nucleotides: TGTGCTAGTGGTTCACTAGCGGGGCTTTACAATGAGCAGTTCTTC. Its translation: CASGSLAGLYNEQFF. The whole variable domain, remainder taken from reference TRBV12-5 and TRBJ2-1, is DARVTQTPRHKVTEMGQEVTMRCQPILGHNTVFWYRQTMMQGLELLAYFRNRAPLDDSGMPKDRFSAEMPDATLATLKIQPSEPRDSAVYFCASGSLAGLYNEQFFGPGTRLTVL.

In DNA form, the CDR3 reads TGCGCCAGCAGCACAGGACAGGGGGGTAACGGGGAGCTGTTTTTT. Protein sequence: CASSTGQGGNGELFF. The genes are TRBV5-1 and TRBJ2-2; TRBD1 aligns across 10 bases. V lost 4 bases to trimming and J lost 7 bases; unmatched junction nucleotides: 7. CDR3 length: 15 residues. The germline V gene encodes CDR1 SGHRS and CDR2 YFSETQ.

The gene calls are TRBV12-3 or TRBV12-4 and TRBJ1-6; 7 bases line up with TRBD1. The length of the CDR3 is 13 residues. Trimming took 5 bases from V and 9 from J; bases not matched to a gene: 4. The CDR3 nucleotides read TGTGCCAGCAGTAGGGGGCTGAGTTCACCCCTCCACTTT. This translates into CASSRGLSSPLHF.

The CDR3 is CASSSGTGGDRKLFF. The CDR3 region has the DNA TGCGCCAGCAGCTCCGGGACAGGGGGGGATCGAAAACTGTTTTTT. V and J are TRBV5-1 and TRBJ1-4; the match to TRBD1 covers 11 bases. V dropped 3 bases and J dropped 10; count of bases not matched to a gene: 8. Germline values: CDR1 SGHRS, CDR2 YFSETQ. There are 15 residues in the CDR3.

This rearrangement joins TRBV7-6 to TRBJ1-1, with D possibly matching TRBD1 (5 bases). Trimming cost V 4 bases and J 4 bases, with 13 bases left between them. Looked up from germline, CDR1 is SGHVS and CDR2 is FNYEAQ. The CDR3 totals 14 residues. CDR3 in DNA: TGTGCCAGCAGCTCCATGCCCGGGGGCACTGAAGCTTTCTTT. Residues: CASSSMPGGTEAFF. The entire variable domain, with the rest obtained from reference TRBV7-6 and TRBJ1-1, is as follows: GAGVSQSPRYKVTKRGQDVALRCDPISGHVSLYWYRQALGQGPEFLTYFNYEAQQDKSGLPNDRFSAERPEGSISTLTIQRTEQRDSAMYRCASSSMPGGTEAFFGQGTRLTVV.